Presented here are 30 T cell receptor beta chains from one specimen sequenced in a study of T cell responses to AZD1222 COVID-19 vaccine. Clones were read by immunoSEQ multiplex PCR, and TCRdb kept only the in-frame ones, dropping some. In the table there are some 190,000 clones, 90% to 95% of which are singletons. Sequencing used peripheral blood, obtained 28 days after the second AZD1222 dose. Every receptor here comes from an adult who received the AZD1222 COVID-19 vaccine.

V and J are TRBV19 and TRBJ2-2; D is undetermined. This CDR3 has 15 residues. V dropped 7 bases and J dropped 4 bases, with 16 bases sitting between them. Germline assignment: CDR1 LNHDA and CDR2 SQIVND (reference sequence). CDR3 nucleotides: TGTGCCAGTACCCCGACCTGGCAGTCCACCGGGGAGCTGTTTTTT. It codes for CASTPTWQSTGELFF.

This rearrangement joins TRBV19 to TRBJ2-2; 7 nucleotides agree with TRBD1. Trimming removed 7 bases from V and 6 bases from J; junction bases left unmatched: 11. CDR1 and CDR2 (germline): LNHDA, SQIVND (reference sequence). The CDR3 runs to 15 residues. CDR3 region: CASTRQGSLAGELFF. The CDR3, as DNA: TGTGCCAGTACCCGACAGGGTAGCTTAGCCGGGGAGCTGTTTTTT.

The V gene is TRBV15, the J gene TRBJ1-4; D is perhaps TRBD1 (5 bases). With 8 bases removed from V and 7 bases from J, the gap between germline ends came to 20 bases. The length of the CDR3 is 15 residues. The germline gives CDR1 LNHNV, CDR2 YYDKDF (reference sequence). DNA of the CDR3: TGTGCCACCGGGATTCAGGGTTGGCGGGGTGAAAAACTGTTTTTT. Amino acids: CATGIQGWRGEKLFF.

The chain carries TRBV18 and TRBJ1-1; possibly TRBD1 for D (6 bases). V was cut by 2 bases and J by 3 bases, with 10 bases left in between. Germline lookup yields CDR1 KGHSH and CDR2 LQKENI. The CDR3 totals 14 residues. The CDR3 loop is CASSPGGSYTEAFF. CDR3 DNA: TGTGCCAGCTCACCAGGGGGCTCGTACACTGAAGCTTTCTTT.

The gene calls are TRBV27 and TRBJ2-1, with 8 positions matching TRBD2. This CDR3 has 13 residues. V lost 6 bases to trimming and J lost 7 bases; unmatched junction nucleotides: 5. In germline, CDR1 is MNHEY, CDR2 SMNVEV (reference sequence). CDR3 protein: CASRVGGRNEQFF. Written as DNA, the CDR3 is TGTGCCAGCAGAGTTGGCGGGAGGAATGAGCAGTTCTTC.

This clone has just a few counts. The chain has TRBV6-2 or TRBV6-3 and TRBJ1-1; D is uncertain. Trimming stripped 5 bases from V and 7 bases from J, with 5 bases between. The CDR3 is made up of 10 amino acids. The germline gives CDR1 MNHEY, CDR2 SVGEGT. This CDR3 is CASSDREAFF. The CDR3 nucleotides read TGTGCCAGCAGTGACCGTGAAGCTTTCTTT.

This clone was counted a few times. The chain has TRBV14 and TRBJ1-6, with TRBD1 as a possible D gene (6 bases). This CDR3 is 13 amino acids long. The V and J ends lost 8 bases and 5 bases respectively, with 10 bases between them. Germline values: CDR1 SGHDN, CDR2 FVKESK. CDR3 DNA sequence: TGTGCCAGCCGACAGGTCGATAATTCACCCCTCCACTTT. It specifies CASRQVDNSPLHF. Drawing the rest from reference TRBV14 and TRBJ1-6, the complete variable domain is EAGVTQFPSHSVIEKGQTVTLRCDPISGHDNLYWYRRVMGKEIKFLLHFVKESKQDESGMPNNRFLAERTGGTYSTLKVQPAELEDSGVYFCASRQVDNSPLHFGNGTRLTVT.

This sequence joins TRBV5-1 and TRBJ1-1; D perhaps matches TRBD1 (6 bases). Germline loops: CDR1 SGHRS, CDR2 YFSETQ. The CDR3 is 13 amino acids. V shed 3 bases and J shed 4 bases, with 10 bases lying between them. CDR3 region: CASSYRVGTEAFF. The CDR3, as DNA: TGCGCCAGCAGCTACAGGGTGGGCACTGAAGCTTTCTTT. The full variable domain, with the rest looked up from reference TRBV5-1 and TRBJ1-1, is KAGVTQTPRYLIKTRGQQVTLSCSPISGHRSVSWYQQTPGQGLQFLFEYFSETQRNKGNFPGRFSGRQFSNSRSEMNVSTLELGDSALYLCASSYRVGTEAFFGQGTRLTVV.

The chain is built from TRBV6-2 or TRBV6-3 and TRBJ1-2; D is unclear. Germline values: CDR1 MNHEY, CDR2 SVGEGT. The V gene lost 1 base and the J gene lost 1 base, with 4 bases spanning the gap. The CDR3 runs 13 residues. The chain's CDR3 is CASSYYSNYGYTF. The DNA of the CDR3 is TGTGCCAGCAGTTACTACAGTAACTATGGCTACACCTTC.

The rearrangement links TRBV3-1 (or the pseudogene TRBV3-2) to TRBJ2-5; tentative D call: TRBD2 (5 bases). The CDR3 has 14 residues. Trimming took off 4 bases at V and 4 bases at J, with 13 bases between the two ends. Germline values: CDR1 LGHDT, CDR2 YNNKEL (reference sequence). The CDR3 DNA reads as TGTGCCAGCAGCCGGCCTAGCTTCGTAGAGACCCAGTACTTC. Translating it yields CASSRPSFVETQYF.

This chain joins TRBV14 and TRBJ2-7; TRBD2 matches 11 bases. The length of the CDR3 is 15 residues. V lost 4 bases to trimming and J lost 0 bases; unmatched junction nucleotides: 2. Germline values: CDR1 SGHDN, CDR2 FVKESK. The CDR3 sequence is CASSRLAGRSYEQYF. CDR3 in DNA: TGTGCCAGCAGCCGACTAGCGGGACGCTCCTACGAGCAGTACTTC.

The DNA of the CDR3 is TGTGCCTGGAGTCAGGGGGCTGGTGCTGAAGCTTTCTTT. Amino acid sequence: CAWSQGAGAEAFF. The V gene is TRBV30, the J gene TRBJ1-1; 8 nucleotides match TRBD1. CDR1 is GTSNPN and CDR2 is SVGIG in the germline V gene (reference sequence). The J segment lost 6 bases and the V segment lost 2 bases, leaving 5 bases of the junction unmatched. The CDR3 covers 13 residues.

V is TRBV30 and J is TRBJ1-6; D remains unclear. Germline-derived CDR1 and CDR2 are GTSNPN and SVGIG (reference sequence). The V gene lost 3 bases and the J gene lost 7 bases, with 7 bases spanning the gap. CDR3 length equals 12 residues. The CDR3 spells CAWSRTNSPLHF. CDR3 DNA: TGTGCCTGGAGCCGGACGAATTCACCCCTCCACTTT.

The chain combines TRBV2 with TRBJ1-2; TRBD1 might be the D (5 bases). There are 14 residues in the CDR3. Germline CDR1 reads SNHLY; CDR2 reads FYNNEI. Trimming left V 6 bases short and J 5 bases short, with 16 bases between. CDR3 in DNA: TGTGCCAGCAGCTTACCCGGGACGGAATATGGCTACACCTTC. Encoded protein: CASSLPGTEYGYTF.

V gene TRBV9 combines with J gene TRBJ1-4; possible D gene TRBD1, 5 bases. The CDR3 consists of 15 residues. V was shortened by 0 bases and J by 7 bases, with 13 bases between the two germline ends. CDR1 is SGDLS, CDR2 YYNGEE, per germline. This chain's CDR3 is CASSVGAGKGEKLFF. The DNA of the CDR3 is TGTGCCAGCAGCGTAGGGGCAGGGAAGGGTGAAAAACTGTTTTTT.

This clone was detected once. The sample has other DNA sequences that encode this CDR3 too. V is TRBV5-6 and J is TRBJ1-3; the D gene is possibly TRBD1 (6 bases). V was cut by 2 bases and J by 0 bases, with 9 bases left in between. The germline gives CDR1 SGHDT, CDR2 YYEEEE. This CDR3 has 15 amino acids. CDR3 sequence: CASSLRGYSGNTIYF. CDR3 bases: TGTGCCAGCAGCTTAAGGGGGTACTCTGGAAACACCATATATTTT. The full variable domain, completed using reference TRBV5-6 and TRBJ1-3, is DAGVTQSPTHLIKTRGQQVTLRCSPKSGHDTVSWYQQALGQGPQFIFQYYEEEERQRGNFPDRFSGHQFPNYSSELNVNALLLGDSALYLCASSLRGYSGNTIYFGEGSWLTVV.

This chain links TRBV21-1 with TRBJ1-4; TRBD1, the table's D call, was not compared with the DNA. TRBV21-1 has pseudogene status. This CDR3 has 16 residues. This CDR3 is CASRYNTKGTEEKLFF. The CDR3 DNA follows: TGTGCCAGCAGATACAATACTAAAGGGACAGAAGAAAAACTGTTTTTT.

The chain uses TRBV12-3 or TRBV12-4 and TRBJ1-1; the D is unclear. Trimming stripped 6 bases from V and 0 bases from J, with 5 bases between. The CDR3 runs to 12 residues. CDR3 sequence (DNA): TGTGCCAGCAGCCCACTGAACACTGAAGCTTTCTTT. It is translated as CASSPLNTEAFF.

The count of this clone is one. The CDR3 is CASSVSWGADQPQHF. The CDR3 bases are TGTGCCAGCAGCGTAAGTTGGGGGGCTGATCAGCCCCAGCATTTT. The chain has TRBV9 and TRBJ1-5, with D possibly TRBD1 on 6 matching bases. Germline V gives CDR1 SGDLS, CDR2 YYNGEE. This CDR3 is built from 15 residues. The V and J ends lost 1 base and 5 bases respectively, with 13 bases between them.

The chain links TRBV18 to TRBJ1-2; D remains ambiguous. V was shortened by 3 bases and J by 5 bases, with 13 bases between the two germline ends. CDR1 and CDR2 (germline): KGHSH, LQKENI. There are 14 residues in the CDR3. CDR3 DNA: TGTGCCAGCTCACCCAACCCCAGCAAGTATGGCTACACCTTC. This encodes CASSPNPSKYGYTF. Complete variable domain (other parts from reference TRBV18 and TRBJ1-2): NAGVMQNPRHLVRRRGQEARLRCSPMKGHSHVYWYRQLPEEGLKFMVYLQKENIIDESGMPKERFSAEFPKEGPSILRIQQVVRGDSAAYFCASSPNPSKYGYTFGSGTRLTVV.

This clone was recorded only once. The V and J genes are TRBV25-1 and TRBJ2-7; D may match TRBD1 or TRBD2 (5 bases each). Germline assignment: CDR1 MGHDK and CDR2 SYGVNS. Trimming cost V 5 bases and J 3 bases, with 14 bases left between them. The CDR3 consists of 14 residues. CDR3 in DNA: TGTGCCAGCAGTCCAAATAGTGGGGGCTACGAGCAGTACTTC. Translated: CASSPNSGGYEQYF.

The CDR3 reads CAWSRNGGRNEQFF. DNA of the CDR3: TGTGCCTGGAGTAGGAACGGAGGACGGAATGAGCAGTTCTTC. V gene TRBV30 combines with J gene TRBJ2-1, with D possibly TRBD2 on 5 matching bases. CDR3 length: 14 amino acids. The V gene's germline CDR1 is GTSNPN and CDR2 SVGIG (reference sequence). Trimming removed 2 bases at V and 7 bases at J, with 15 bases between.

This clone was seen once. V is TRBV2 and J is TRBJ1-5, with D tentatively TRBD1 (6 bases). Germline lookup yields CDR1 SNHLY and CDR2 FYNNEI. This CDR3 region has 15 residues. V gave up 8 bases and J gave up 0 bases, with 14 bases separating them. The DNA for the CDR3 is TGTGCCAGCGGGCGCGGACAGATTAGCAATCAGCCCCAGCATTTT. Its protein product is CASGRGQISNQPQHF.

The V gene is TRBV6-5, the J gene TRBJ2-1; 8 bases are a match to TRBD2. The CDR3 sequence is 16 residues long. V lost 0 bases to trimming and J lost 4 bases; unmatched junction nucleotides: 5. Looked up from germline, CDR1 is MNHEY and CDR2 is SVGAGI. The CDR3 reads CASSYSSGGPYNEQFF. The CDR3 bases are TGTGCCAGCAGTTACTCTTCGGGGGGGCCTTACAATGAGCAGTTCTTC.

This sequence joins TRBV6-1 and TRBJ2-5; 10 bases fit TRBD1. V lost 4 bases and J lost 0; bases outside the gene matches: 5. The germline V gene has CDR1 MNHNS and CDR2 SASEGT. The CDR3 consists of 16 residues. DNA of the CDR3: TGTGCCAGCAGTGTCCCCGGGACAGGGGACCAAGAGACCCAGTACTTC. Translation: CASSVPGTGDQETQYF.

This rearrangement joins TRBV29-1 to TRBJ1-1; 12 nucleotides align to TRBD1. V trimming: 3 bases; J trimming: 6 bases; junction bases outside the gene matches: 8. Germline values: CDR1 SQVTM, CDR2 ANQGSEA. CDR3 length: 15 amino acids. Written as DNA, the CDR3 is TGCAGCGTTGAGGGACAGGGGGCTGTAATAGCTGAAGCTTTCTTT. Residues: CSVEGQGAVIAEAFF.

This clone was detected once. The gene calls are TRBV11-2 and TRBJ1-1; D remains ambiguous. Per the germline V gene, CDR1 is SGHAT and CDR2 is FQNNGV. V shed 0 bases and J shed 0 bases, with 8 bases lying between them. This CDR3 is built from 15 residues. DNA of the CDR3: TGTGCCAGCAGCTTAGATGTGCTGATGAACACTGAAGCTTTCTTT. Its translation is CASSLDVLMNTEAFF.

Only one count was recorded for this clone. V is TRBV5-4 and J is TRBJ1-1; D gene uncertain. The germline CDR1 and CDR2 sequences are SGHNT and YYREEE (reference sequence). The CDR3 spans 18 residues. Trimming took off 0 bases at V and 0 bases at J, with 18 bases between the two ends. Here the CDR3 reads CASSLVGHPDRMNTEAFF. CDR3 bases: TGTGCCAGCAGCTTGGTAGGCCACCCCGACCGTATGAACACTGAAGCTTTCTTT.

The CDR3 loop is CASTGQGGGYGYTF. The DNA of the CDR3 is TGTGCCAGCACGGGCCAGGGAGGAGGCTATGGCTACACCTTC. This chain uses TRBV11-2 with TRBJ1-2; TRBD1 might be the D (5 bases). Deletions cut 7 bases from V and 4 bases from J, with 16 bases between. The length of the CDR3 is 14 residues. Germline values: CDR1 SGHAT, CDR2 FQNNGV.

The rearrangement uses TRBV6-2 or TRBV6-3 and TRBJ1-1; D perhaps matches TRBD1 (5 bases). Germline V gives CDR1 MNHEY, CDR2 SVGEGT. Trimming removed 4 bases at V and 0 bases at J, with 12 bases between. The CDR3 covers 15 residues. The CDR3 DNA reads TGTGCCAGCAGTTCCAACAGGTGGCTGAACACTGAAGCTTTCTTT. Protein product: CASSSNRWLNTEAFF.